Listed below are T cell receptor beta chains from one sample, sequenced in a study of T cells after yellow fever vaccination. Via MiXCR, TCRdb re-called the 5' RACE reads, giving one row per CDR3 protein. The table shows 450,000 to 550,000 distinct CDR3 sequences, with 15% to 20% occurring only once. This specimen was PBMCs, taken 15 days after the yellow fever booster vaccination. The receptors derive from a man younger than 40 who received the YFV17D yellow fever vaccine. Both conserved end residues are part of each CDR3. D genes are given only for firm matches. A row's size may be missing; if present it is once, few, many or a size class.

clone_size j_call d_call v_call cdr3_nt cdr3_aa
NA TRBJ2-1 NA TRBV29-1 TGCATCCTGGGGCCCAATACGGGAGAGACTTCCTACAATGAGCAGTTCTTC CILGPNTGETSYNEQFF
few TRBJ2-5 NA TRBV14 TGTGCCAGCAGCCCAGATAAGAAAGAGACCCAGTACTTC CASSPDKKETQYF
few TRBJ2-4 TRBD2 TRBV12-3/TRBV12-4 TGTGCCAGCAGTTTGGCTAGCGGGAGAAACATTCAGTACTTC CASSLASGRNIQYF
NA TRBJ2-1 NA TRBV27 TGTGCCAGCAGTTCACCCAGCGGAGTCTACAATGAGCAGTTCTTC CASSSPSGVYNEQFF
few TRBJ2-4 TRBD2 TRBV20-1 TGCAGTGCCTTTGAAGGCACTGGGAGGGCCAAAGCCAAAAACATTCAGTACTTC CSAFEGTGRAKAKNIQYF
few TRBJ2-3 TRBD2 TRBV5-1 TGCGCCAGCAGCCTGAGCGGGAGGGCCCCAGATACGCAGTATTTT CASSLSGRAPDTQYF
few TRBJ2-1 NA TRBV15 TGTGCCACCAGCAGTCCGCCGAAGGTGGCTGGGCCGGGAAATGAGCAGTTCTTC CATSSPPKVAGPGNEQFF
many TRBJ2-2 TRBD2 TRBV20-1 TGCAGTGCCGACATCCGGGGACTAGCGGGAGGGTCGGCCACCGGGGAGCTGTTTTTT CSADIRGLAGGSATGELFF
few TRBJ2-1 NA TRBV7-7 TGTGCCAGCAGCTTGATGTCGGGAAATGAGCAGTTCTTC CASSLMSGNEQFF
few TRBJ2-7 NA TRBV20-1 TGCAGTGCTAGACCTACAGGTGATCCCTCCTACGAGCAGTACTTC CSARPTGDPSYEQYF
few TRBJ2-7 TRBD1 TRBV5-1 TGCGCCAGCAGCCCTGGGACAGGGGCGAGGGAGCAGTACTTC CASSPGTGAREQYF
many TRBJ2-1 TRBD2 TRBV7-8 TGTGCCAGCAGCCTAGCGGGAGGCATTTACAATGAGCAGTTCTTC CASSLAGGIYNEQFF
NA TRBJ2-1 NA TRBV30 TGTGCCTGGAATGGCGGGTCATACAATGAGCAGTTCTTC CAWNGGSYNEQFF
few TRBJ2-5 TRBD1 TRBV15 TGTGCCACCAGCAGAGATAGGGGGCTTCAGACCCAGTACTTC CATSRDRGLQTQYF
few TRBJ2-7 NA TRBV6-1 TGTGCCAGCAAAGGGGCATCAGACTACGAGCAGTACTTC CASKGASDYEQYF
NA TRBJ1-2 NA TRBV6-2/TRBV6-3 TGTGCCAGCAGCGACAGTAACTATGGCTACACCTTC CASSDSNYGYTF
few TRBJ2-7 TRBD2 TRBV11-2 TGTGCCAGCAGCTTAAGGACTAGCGGTTTAATAGCACCCTACGAGCAGTACTTC CASSLRTSGLIAPYEQYF
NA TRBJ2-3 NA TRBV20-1 TGCAGTGCTTGCCTGAGGACCGGTGGAGTGGATACGCAGTATTTT CSACLRTGGVDTQYF
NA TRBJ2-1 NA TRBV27 TGTGCCAGCAGCTACAGGGACGGGGGGCAGTTCTTC CASSYRDGGQFF
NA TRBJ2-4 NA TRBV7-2 TGTGCCAGCAGCTTAGTCTTCGGGGAAAGAAACATTCAGTACTTC CASSLVFGERNIQYF
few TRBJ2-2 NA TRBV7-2 TGTGCCAGCAGCTCTTGGGGACCTTTGAACACCGGGGAGCTGTTTTTT CASSSWGPLNTGELFF
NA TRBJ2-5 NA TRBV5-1 TGCGCCAGCAGCTTTGCCGGGAACCAAGAGACCCAGTACTTC CASSFAGNQETQYF